One and the same sample provided the 15 T cell receptor beta chains below, sequenced in a study of T cell responses to AZD1222 COVID-19 vaccine (dated by TCRdb to the early 2020s). This specimen's time point label, per the study, means: about 28 days (+/-7) after the second vaccine dose. Library construction relied on the immunoSEQ multiplex PCR assay. Imported from immuneACCESS, the table was reduced by TCRdb to in-frame sequences with V and J called. These copies leave out some clones; in studies compared against another copy, an unresolved V gene accounts for under half, and the cause of the remainder is not known. This sample gives over 90,000 clones in total; roughly 90% of them show up just once. The ten largest clonotypes hold around an eighth of the sample. The sequencing used peripheral blood, collected 28 days after the second AZD1222 dose. These receptors all stem from an adult who received the AZD1222 COVID-19 vaccine.

This chain uses TRBV3-1 (or the pseudogene TRBV3-2) with TRBJ2-5; 9 bases agree with TRBD2. This CDR3 spans 15 amino acids. Losses at the gene ends were 7 bases for V and 5 bases for J; bases not matched to a gene: 11. Germline CDR1 is LGHDT and CDR2 is YNNKEL (reference sequence). CDR3 coding DNA: TGTGCCAGCAACCCGGGACTAGCCGGGGTGGAGACCCAGTACTTC. This gives the protein CASNPGLAGVETQYF.

This clone is a singleton in its sample. The V call is TRBV11-3, the J call TRBJ1-1, with a weak D call TRBD1 (6 bases). Germline V gene sequence: CDR1 SGHNT, CDR2 YENEEA. The ends were cut back, 6 bases at V and 5 bases at J, with 13 bases in the middle. The length of the CDR3 is 13 residues. The CDR3 nucleotides are TGTGCCAGCAGTTCACTACAGGGAACTGAAGCTTTCTTT. Its translation: CASSSLQGTEAFF.

The rearrangement links TRBV3-1 (or the pseudogene TRBV3-2) to TRBJ1-2; D perhaps matches TRBD1 (6 bases). The length of the CDR3 is 14 residues. The V end was cut by 4 bases, the J end by 6 bases, with 15 bases between. Germline-derived CDR1 and CDR2 are LGHDT and YNNKEL (reference sequence). The CDR3 reads CASSPQTGYDGYTF. CDR3 in DNA: TGTGCCAGCAGCCCCCAGACAGGATACGATGGCTACACCTTC.

This clone was seen just once. This chain connects TRBV29-1 to TRBJ2-2; TRBD1 agrees at 8 bases. This CDR3 contains 14 residues. Per germline, CDR1 SQVTM and CDR2 ANQGSEA. After removal of 4 bases from V and 7 bases from J, the junction contained 8 bases not matched to a gene. This CDR3 is CSVGQGAQGGELFF. The CDR3 nucleotides are TGCAGCGTTGGTCAGGGGGCGCAAGGCGGGGAGCTGTTTTTT.

This clone was seen more than once but under ten times. The rearrangement uses TRBV7-8 and TRBJ1-1, with 7 positions matching TRBD1. V lost 2 bases, J lost 2 bases, and 8 bases stayed unmatched. The CDR3 is 16 amino acids. The germline CDR1 and CDR2 sequences are SGHVS and FQNEAQ. In DNA, the CDR3 is TGTGCCAGCAGCTTAACGATGACAGGGTTAAACACTGAAGCTTTCTTT. Its translation: CASSLTMTGLNTEAFF. Drawing the rest from reference TRBV7-8 and TRBJ1-1, the complete variable domain is GAGVSQSPRYKVAKRGQDVALRCDPISGHVSLFWYQQALGQGPEFLTYFQNEAQLDKSGLPSDRFFAERPEGSVSTLKIQRTQQEDSAVYLCASSLTMTGLNTEAFFGQGTRLTVV.

This clone was observed a handful of times. The chain's CDR3 is CSARSPREQYF. The CDR3 region has the DNA TGCAGTGCTAGATCCCCACGCGAGCAGTACTTC. The gene calls are TRBV20-1 and TRBJ2-7; no firm D call. The CDR3 runs to 11 residues. The ends were cut back, 2 bases at V and 6 bases at J, with 8 bases in the middle. Germline CDR1 DFQATT, CDR2 SNEGSKA (reference sequence).

The rearrangement joins TRBV5-5 to TRBJ1-5, with D possibly matching TRBD1 (5 bases). The CDR3 is made up of 14 amino acids. CDR1 and CDR2 (germline): SGHKS, YYEKEE (reference sequence). Trimming shortened V by 0 bases and J by 5 bases, and 9 bases separated the two germline ends. The chain's CDR3 is CASSLEGRDQPQHF. The CDR3 coding sequence is TGTGCCAGCAGCTTGGAGGGCAGGGATCAGCCCCAGCATTTT.

V usage is TRBV9 and J usage is TRBJ1-1; weak D call: TRBD1 (6 bases). The ends were cut back, 0 bases at V and 1 base at J, with 10 bases in the middle. The CDR3 totals 15 residues. The germline V gene has CDR1 SGDLS and CDR2 YYNGEE. The CDR3 loop is CASSVEGGRNTEAFF. DNA for the CDR3: TGTGCCAGCAGCGTAGAAGGGGGGAGGAACACTGAAGCTTTCTTT.

This chain connects TRBV6-6 to TRBJ2-7; TRBD2 agrees at 14 bases. The length of the CDR3 is 15 residues. Germline trimming cut 8 bases from V and 0 bases from J; bases unmatched to any gene: 3. CDR1 and CDR2 (germline): MNHNY, SVGAGI (reference sequence). CDR3 amino acids: CASGTSGSSSYEQYF. CDR3 nucleotides: TGTGCCAGCGGGACTAGCGGGAGCAGCTCCTACGAGCAGTACTTC.

The gene calls are TRBV7-9 and TRBJ2-5, with TRBD1 as a possible D gene (6 bases). V lost 6 bases to trimming and J lost 3 bases, with 29 bases between them. In germline, CDR1 is SEHNR, CDR2 FQNEAQ (reference sequence). The CDR3 has 19 residues. The CDR3 is CASRGNSLISGTRKETQYF. CDR3 DNA: TGTGCCAGCAGGGGGAACTCACTCATCTCTGGGACACGAAAAGAGACCCAGTACTTC.

The V gene is TRBV10-3, the J gene TRBJ1-5, with TRBD1 as a possible D gene (5 bases). Germline assignment: CDR1 ENHRY and CDR2 SYGVKD. The CDR3 loop spans 13 amino acids. With 6 bases removed from V and 3 bases from J, the gap between germline ends came to 9 bases. CDR3 sequence (DNA): TGTGCCATCAGGCAGGGCCCCAATCAGCCCCAGCATTTT. Its protein is CAIRQGPNQPQHF.

This chain uses TRBV4-2 with TRBJ2-4, with D unclear. V lost 3 bases, J lost 8 bases, and 8 bases lay in between. The germline gives CDR1 LGHNA, CDR2 YNFKEQ. The CDR3 has 12 amino acids. CDR3 DNA: TGTGCCAGCAGCCACCCTCTAGACATTCAGTACTTC. This codes for CASSHPLDIQYF.

The chain recombines TRBV29-1 with TRBJ2-3, with 10 bases aligning to TRBD1. CDR1 and CDR2 from the germline V gene are SQVTM and ANQGSEA. Trimming cost V 6 bases and J 6 bases; bases outside gene matches: 6. The CDR3 runs 13 residues. The CDR3 nucleotides are TGCAGCGTCCTGACAGGGGGCTGGGATACGCAGTATTTT. Its translation: CSVLTGGWDTQYF.

V usage is TRBV19 and J usage is TRBJ2-1; 12 bases line up with TRBD2. Germline lookup yields CDR1 LNHDA and CDR2 SQIVND (reference sequence). The V gene end was trimmed by 8 bases and the J gene end by 3 bases; junction bases not matched to a gene: 5. The CDR3 is 15 amino acids. CDR3 in DNA: TGTGCCAGTGGGAGGGGACTAGCGGGCTACAATGAGCAGTTCTTC. This encodes CASGRGLAGYNEQFF.

The V call is TRBV7-8, the J call TRBJ2-3; the D gene could be TRBD1 or TRBD2 (6 bases each). V lost 8 bases, J lost 7 bases, and 19 bases lay in between. The CDR3 runs to 14 residues. CDR1 is SGHVS and CDR2 is FQNEAQ in the germline V gene. For the CDR3, the DNA is TGTGCCAGCCTCCCCGGACGGGGGCGAAATACGCAGTATTTT. It specifies CASLPGRGRNTQYF.